This T cell receptor (beta chain) was sequenced during a study of blood T cell repertoires in COVID-19. Study information: Samples representing acute and convalescent COVID-19 were sourced from the United States, Italy and Spain. Nucleic acid was either cDNA or gDNA, and it came from T cells, B-cell-depleted T cells, or PBMCs.

V lost 0 bases and J lost 0, with 7 bases in between. The germline CDR1 and CDR2 sequences are SGHRS and YFSETQ. The CDR3 is 16 residues long. Using immunoSEQ multiplex PCR, the repertoire was profiled, and TCRdb retains in-frame clones only, with some absent. The data show roughly 200,000 clones, with 65% to 80% seen just once and approximately 13% held by the top ten. The sequence came from a man aged 45-60 years who had recovered from COVID-19. The chain combines TRBV5-1 with TRBJ2-6; D is ambiguous. The sample was peripheral blood. The CDR3 is CASSLDQSSGANVLTF. The CDR3 DNA sequence: TGCGCCAGCAGCTTGGATCAGTCCTCTGGGGCCAACGTCCTGACTTTC.